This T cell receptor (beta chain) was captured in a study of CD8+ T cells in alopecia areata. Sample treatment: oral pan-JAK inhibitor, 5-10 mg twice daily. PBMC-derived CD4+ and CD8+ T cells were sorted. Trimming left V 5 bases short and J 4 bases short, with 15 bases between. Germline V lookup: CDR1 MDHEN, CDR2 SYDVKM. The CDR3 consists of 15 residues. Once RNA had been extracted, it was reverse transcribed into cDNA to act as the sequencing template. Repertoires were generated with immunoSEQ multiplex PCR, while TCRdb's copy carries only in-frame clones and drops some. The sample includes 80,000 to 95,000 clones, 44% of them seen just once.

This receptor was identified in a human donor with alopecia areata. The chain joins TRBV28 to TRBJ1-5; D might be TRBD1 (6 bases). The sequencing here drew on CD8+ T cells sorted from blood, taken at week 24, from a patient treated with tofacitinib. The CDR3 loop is CASSPMGHLNQPQHF. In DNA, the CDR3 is TGTGCCAGCAGTCCGATGGGACACCTAAATCAGCCCCAGCATTTT.